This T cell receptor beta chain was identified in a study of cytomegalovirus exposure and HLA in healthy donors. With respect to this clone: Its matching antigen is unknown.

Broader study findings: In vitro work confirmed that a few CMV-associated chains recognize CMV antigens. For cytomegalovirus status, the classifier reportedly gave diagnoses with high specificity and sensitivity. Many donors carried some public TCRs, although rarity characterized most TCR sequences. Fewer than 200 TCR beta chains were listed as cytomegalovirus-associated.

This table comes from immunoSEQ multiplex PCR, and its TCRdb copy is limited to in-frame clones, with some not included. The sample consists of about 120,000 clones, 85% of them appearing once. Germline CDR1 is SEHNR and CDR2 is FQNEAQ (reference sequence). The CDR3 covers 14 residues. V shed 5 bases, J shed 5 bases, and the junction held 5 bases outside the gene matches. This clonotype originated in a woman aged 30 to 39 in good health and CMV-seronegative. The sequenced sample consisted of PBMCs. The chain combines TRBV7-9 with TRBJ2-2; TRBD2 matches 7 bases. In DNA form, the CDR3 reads TGTGCCAGCAGCCGGTGGGAGGGGACCGGGGAGCTGTTTTTT. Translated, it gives CASSRWEGTGELFF.